Sequencing of this T cell receptor beta chain was carried out in a study of blood T cell repertoires in COVID-19. About the study: Samples of COVID-19 (acute and convalescent) were obtained from the United States, Italy and Spain. In each case, the material was cDNA or gDNA derived from T cells, B-cell-depleted T cells, or PBMCs.

Trimming removed 1 base from V and 7 bases from J, with 11 bases in between. CDR3 length: 14 amino acids. The germline V gene encodes CDR1 LGHDT and CDR2 YNNKEL (reference sequence). Study processing details: For nucleated cells, counts were estimated from reference gene primer amplification. Profiled with immunoSEQ multiplex PCR; TCRdb holds only in-frame clones, not every one. D and trimming come from the DNA, and the V and J calls and clone size come from that table. The table records about 280,000 clones, around 90% of them present only once. This receptor was identified in a woman between 35 and 50 years old who had recovered from COVID-19. The sample taken for sequencing was peripheral blood. The chain joins TRBV3-1 (or the pseudogene TRBV3-2) to TRBJ1-5; no clear D gene. CDR3 sequence (DNA): TGTGCCAGCAGCCAAGGAGGAGGGCTCCAGCCCCAGCATTTT. Amino acid sequence: CASSQGGGLQPQHF.